This TCR beta chain was retrieved from a study of blood T cells in healthy people across ages. Whole-study context: Per two T cells, template switching captured roughly one barcoded beta molecule.

With regard to this clonotype: Its antigen is undetermined.

The CDR3 contains 16 residues. CDR1 SQVTM and CDR2 ANQGSEA come from the germline V gene. The ends were cut back, 4 bases at V and 7 bases at J, with 25 bases in the middle. For the second PCR, which ran for roughly 6 to 12 cycles, a sample-barcoded 5' primer and a J-beta primer mix were used. TCRdb independently ran MiXCR on the 5' RACE reads; one entry per CDR3 protein. The sample holds over a million distinct CDR3 sequences; approximately 60% are singletons and the top ten take roughly 7%. General study results and limits: Any changes in expanded clonotypes were possibly confounded, as donor CMV status remained unknown.

The origin of this receptor is a man younger than 35 in good health. The sample consisted of blood. The chain is built from TRBV29-1 and TRBJ1-1, with a possible D match to TRBD1 (5 bases). This CDR3 reads CSVGLLLGQGGGEAFF. In DNA form, the CDR3 reads TGCAGCGTTGGTCTTCTATTGGGTCAGGGAGGCGGTGAAGCTTTCTTT.